Presented here are 27 T cell receptor beta chains from one specimen sequenced in a study of glioma-infiltrating T cells (dated by TCRdb to 2015 to 2016). Sequenced using an Illumina MiSeq. TCR alpha and beta CDR3 regions were amplified with the iRepertoire nested amplicon-rescue multiplex PCR (arm-PCR) platform from RNA. In-frame beta chains were kept once TCRdb had trimmed the public reads at Q25 with fastp and called clones with MiXCR. Rows matching on CDR3 protein sequence are summarized as one entry with the most common DNA and genes. Within this sample are around 150,000 distinct CDR3 sequences, with 35% to 50% of them counted one time only. Roughly a fifth of the sample goes to the ten largest clones. Sequences were obtained from glioma tissue, nonneoplastic brain tissue, or PBMCs (not recorded which). Receptors were obtained from a human donor with low-grade glioma or glioblastoma, undergoing nonglioma brain surgery, or in good health (not recorded which).

V usage is TRBV20-1 and J usage is TRBJ2-7; TRBD2 matches at 10 bases. Per the germline V gene, CDR1 is DFQATT and CDR2 is SNEGSKA (reference sequence). Unmatched junction bases numbered 9, after V lost 6 bases and J lost 4 bases. The CDR3 loop spans 14 amino acids. The CDR3 DNA sequence: TGCAGTGCCCCCAGCGGGAGGGACTGGTACGAGCAGTACTTC. Amino acids: CSAPSGRDWYEQYF.

The chain employs TRBV20-1 and TRBJ2-1; 8 bases map to TRBD2. Per the germline V gene, CDR1 is DFQATT and CDR2 is SNEGSKA (reference sequence). V shed 8 bases and J 6 bases; nucleotides not matched to a gene: 9. CDR3 size: 13 residues. The CDR3 region has the DNA TGCAGTAGCAACCAGCGGGAGAGCAATGAGCAGTTCTTC. Protein sequence: CSSNQRESNEQFF.

This clonotype was seen more than once but under ten times. Written as DNA, the CDR3 is TGCAGTGATTTTGGGGGTGGCGATCAGCCCCAGCATTTT. Amino acid sequence: CSDFGGGDQPQHF. The rearrangement links TRBV20-1 to TRBJ1-5; maybe TRBD1 (5 bases). The V gene lost 7 bases and the J gene lost 5 bases, with 15 bases spanning the gap. Germline CDR1 DFQATT, CDR2 SNEGSKA (reference sequence). The CDR3 is made up of 13 amino acids.

In regard to this clonotype: The junction departs from the called germline gene at one end, perhaps through a read error. The chain uses TRBV27 and TRBJ2-1; D not resolved. In germline, CDR1 is MNHEY, CDR2 SMNVEV (reference sequence). This CDR3 is built from 11 residues. The DNA of the CDR3 is TGTGCCAGCACCTCGCGAAATGAGAAGTTCTTC. This codes for CASTSRNEKFF.

The CDR3 nucleotides read TGTGCCAGCAGCTCCTCAGGTTGGAACACTGAAGCTTTCTTT. As protein: CASSSSGWNTEAFF. This chain joins TRBV5-4 and TRBJ1-1; the D is unclear. Trimming pared 3 bases from V and 1 base from J, leaving 10 bases between. This CDR3 region has 14 residues. Germline assignment: CDR1 SGHNT and CDR2 YYREEE (reference sequence).

This clonotype has only a few counts. The chain links TRBV15 to TRBJ2-1; tentatively, D is TRBD1 or TRBD2 (5 bases each). The germline V gene has CDR1 LNHNV and CDR2 YYDKDF (reference sequence). This CDR3 has 14 amino acids. Trimming left V 8 bases short and J 0 bases short, with 11 bases between. CDR3 nucleotides: TGTGCCACCTCAGGGAGTCGCTCCTACAATGAGCAGTTCTTC. It translates to CATSGSRSYNEQFF.

In this sample, this clonotype turned up a few times. V gene TRBV15 combines with J gene TRBJ1-4; 9 bases match TRBD1. Germline loops: CDR1 LNHNV, CDR2 YYDKDF (reference sequence). V lost 5 bases and J lost 7; bases outside the gene matches: 5. CDR3 length equals 14 residues. CDR3 region: CATSLGQGGEKLFF. The CDR3 DNA reads TGTGCCACCAGCCTGGGACAGGGAGGTGAAAAACTGTTTTTT. Looking up the rest from reference TRBV15 and TRBJ1-4 gives the full variable domain: DAMVIQNPRYQVTQFGKPVTLSCSQTLNHNVMYWYQQKSSQAPKLLFHYYDKDFNNEADTPDNFQSRRPNTSFCFLDIRSPGLGDTAMYLCATSLGQGGEKLFFGSGTQLSVL.

Ten or more counts support this clonotype. The CDR3 DNA reads TGTGCCAGCAGTTACCCGACAGGGCGAAGGGCGGCTTTCTTT. Protein sequence: CASSYPTGRRAAFF. V usage is TRBV6-2 or TRBV6-3 and J usage is TRBJ1-1; TRBD1 aligns across 7 bases. Trimming removed 2 bases from V and 11 bases from J; junction bases left unmatched: 11. Germline V CDR1 and CDR2: MNHEY, SVGEGT. The CDR3 loop spans 14 amino acids.

The chain is built from TRBV11-2 and TRBJ1-6; D uncertain. V was cut by 0 bases and J by 12 bases, with 9 bases left in between. CDR3 length equals 13 residues. CDR1 and CDR2 from the germline V gene are SGHAT and FQNNGV. The CDR3 sequence: CASSLDRGEPLHF. CDR3 sequence (DNA): TGTGCCAGCAGCTTAGACCGCGGGGAACCCCTCCACTTT.

This CDR3 reads CASSLPTGGKDTEAFF. The CDR3 DNA sequence: TGTGCCAGCAGTTTACCCACCGGGGGGAAGGACACTGAAGCTTTCTTT. The J gene is TRBJ1-1, the V gene TRBV27; TRBD1 is a possible D gene (5 bases). This CDR3 contains 16 residues. Germline CDR1 reads MNHEY; CDR2 reads SMNVEV (reference sequence). V dropped 2 bases and J dropped 3 bases, with 16 bases sitting between them.

This clonotype occurred many times. This chain joins TRBV2 and TRBJ2-7; D is ambiguous. The CDR3 length is 12 residues. Germline V gene sequence: CDR1 SNHLY, CDR2 FYNNEI. V was pared by 7 bases and J by 3 bases, with 10 bases between. CDR3 protein: CASKGPFYEQYF. DNA of the CDR3: TGTGCCAGCAAAGGGCCATTCTACGAGCAGTACTTC.

The rearrangement joins TRBV20-1 to TRBJ2-5; a possible D gene is TRBD1 (5 bases). Germline V CDR1 and CDR2: DFQATT, SNEGSKA (reference sequence). V was trimmed by 6 bases and J by 0 bases, leaving 8 bases between them. The CDR3 loop spans 12 amino acids. CDR3 region: CSAQTDQETQYF. The CDR3 nucleotides read TGCAGTGCACAGACAGACCAAGAGACCCAGTACTTC.

This clonotype was picked up one time. The chain has TRBV11-2 and TRBJ2-5; maybe TRBD2 (6 bases). Germline values: CDR1 SGHAT, CDR2 FQNNGV. Trimming took 5 bases from V and 1 from J, leaving 11 bases between them. The CDR3 runs to 14 residues. The CDR3 sequence: CASSPRLVQETQYF. CDR3 DNA sequence: TGTGCCAGCAGCCCTCGACTAGTCCAAGAGACCCAGTACTTC.

This clonotype was seen a handful of times. J is TRBJ2-5 and V is TRBV20-1, with 8 bases lining up with TRBD1. V lost 3 bases, J lost 5 bases, and 11 bases stayed unmatched. The CDR3 length is 15 residues. The V gene's germline CDR1 is DFQATT and CDR2 SNEGSKA (reference sequence). The CDR3 protein is CSASYPSGGVETQYF. CDR3 nucleotide sequence: TGCAGTGCTAGCTATCCCTCAGGGGGCGTTGAGACCCAGTACTTC.

This clonotype was detected many times. DNA for the CDR3: TGCAGTCCCGAGGGCAGGAACACTGAAGCTTTCTTT. Translating it yields CSPEGRNTEAFF. The chain combines TRBV20-1 with TRBJ1-1; D is unresolved. Germline assignment: CDR1 DFQATT and CDR2 SNEGSKA (reference sequence). The length of the CDR3 is 12 residues. V dropped 8 bases and J dropped 1 base, with 11 bases sitting between them.

The V gene is TRBV2, the J gene TRBJ2-7; 10 bases match TRBD1. Losses at the gene ends were 5 bases for V and 1 base for J; bases not matched to a gene: 5. Germline CDR1 and CDR2: SNHLY and FYNNEI. The CDR3 length is 15 residues. The CDR3 DNA is TGTGCCAGCAGTATAGGGGACAGGGGTTCCTACGAGCAGTACTTC. Translating gives CASSIGDRGSYEQYF. The variable domain in full, completed from reference TRBV2 and TRBJ2-7, reads EPEVTQTPSHQVTQMGQEVILRCVPISNHLYFYWYRQILGQKVEFLVSFYNNEISEKSEIFDDQFSVERPDGSNFTLKIRSTKLEDSAMYFCASSIGDRGSYEQYFGPGTRLTVT.

The chain is built from TRBV12-3 or TRBV12-4 and TRBJ2-7; possibly TRBD1 for D (7 bases). The CDR3 totals 16 residues. V was pared by 3 bases and J by 8 bases, with 23 bases between. This chain's CDR3 is CASSLRTGLSGDQQYF. CDR3 nucleotide sequence: TGTGCCAGCAGTTTGAGGACAGGACTAAGTGGGGACCAGCAGTACTTC.

The V call is TRBV14, the J call TRBJ1-2, with TRBD1 as a possible D gene (5 bases). CDR1 and CDR2 (germline): SGHDN, FVKESK. Trimming removed 1 base from V and 7 bases from J, with 10 bases in between. This CDR3 has 13 residues. CDR3 in DNA: TGTGCCAGCAGCCAAGCCAGGGTGGCTGGCTACACCTTC. Protein sequence: CASSQARVAGYTF.

This clonotype was found a few times. The genes are TRBV12-3 or TRBV12-4 and TRBJ1-1, with a weak D call TRBD1 (6 bases). Trimming took 6 bases from V and 4 from J, leaving 12 bases between them. This CDR3 contains 13 residues. The CDR3 DNA follows: TGTGCCAGCAGGACAACAGGGTCCACTGAAGCTTTCTTT. Residues: CASRTTGSTEAFF.

The table lists this clonotype with a few counts. The chain is built from TRBV6-1 and TRBJ1-6, with 7 bases lining up with TRBD1. J lost 10 bases, V lost 7 bases, and 16 bases had no gene match. Per germline, CDR1 MNHNS and CDR2 SASEGT. CDR3 length: 16 residues. The CDR3 DNA reads TGTGCCAGCATCCAATATACAGGGGCATACGGGTCACCCCTCCACTTT. Protein sequence: CASIQYTGAYGSPLHF.

This clonotype was picked up a small number of times. The V gene is TRBV19, the J gene TRBJ2-5; D remains ambiguous. The CDR3 is 11 amino acids. The V gene's germline CDR1 is LNHDA and CDR2 SQIVND (reference sequence). V was trimmed by 9 bases and J by 7 bases, leaving 12 bases between them. CDR3 nucleotides: TGTGCCAGCCCCCCATTCCGGACCCAGTACTTC. This gives the protein CASPPFRTQYF.

This clonotype was picked up many times. The chain has TRBV6-2 or TRBV6-3 and TRBJ2-7; the match to TRBD1 covers 9 bases. The CDR3 contains 15 residues. CDR1 and CDR2 (germline): MNHEY, SVGEGT. After removal of 4 bases from V and 3 bases from J, the junction contained 7 bases not matched to a gene. The CDR3 is CASSSVGQGNYEQYF. The CDR3 region has the DNA TGTGCCAGCAGTTCGGTAGGACAGGGGAACTACGAGCAGTACTTC.

V is TRBV20-1 and J is TRBJ2-5; 7 bases map to TRBD2. The germline gives CDR1 DFQATT, CDR2 SNEGSKA (reference sequence). After removal of 0 bases from V and 2 bases from J, the junction contained 9 bases not matched to a gene. The CDR3 runs to 16 residues. CDR3 sequence (DNA): TGCAGTGCTAGAGATTTTAGCGGGCGGGGACAAGAGACCCAGTACTTC. Translating it yields CSARDFSGRGQETQYF.

As concerns this clonotype: Germline is not matched at one junction end, which may reflect a read error. The chain recombines TRBV6-5 with TRBJ2-7; D might be TRBD2 (6 bases). The germline V gene encodes CDR1 MNHEY and CDR2 SVGAGI. This CDR3 spans 14 amino acids. In nucleotides, the CDR3 is TGTGCCAGCAATTACGGGGGACGAGGGTACGAGCAGTACTTC. Amino acid sequence: CASNYGGRGYEQYF.

There are a few counts of this clonotype. The rearrangement uses TRBV20-1 and TRBJ1-1; D not certain. This CDR3 contains 12 residues. V gave up 5 bases and J gave up 5 bases, with 12 bases separating them. Looked up from germline, CDR1 is DFQATT and CDR2 is SNEGSKA (reference sequence). The CDR3 coding sequence is TGCAGTGCTGTCGGGGATCAAACTGAAGCTTTCTTT. Amino acid sequence: CSAVGDQTEAFF.

The chain combines TRBV20-1 with TRBJ2-5; a possible D gene is TRBD1 (5 bases). From germline, CDR1 is DFQATT and CDR2 SNEGSKA (reference sequence). Trimming left V 6 bases short and J 1 base short, with 12 bases between. The CDR3 has 13 residues. The CDR3 DNA is TGCAGTGCCCACCGACAGTCCCAAGAGACCCAGTACTTC. It yields the protein CSAHRQSQETQYF.

This chain links TRBV2 with TRBJ2-7, with a weak D call TRBD2 (6 bases). Between the trimmed V and J ends, which lost 3 bases and 0 bases, there was a span of 18 bases. The CDR3 has 17 amino acids. Germline lookup yields CDR1 SNHLY and CDR2 FYNNEI. The CDR3 reads CASSDQTRPPSSYEQYF. DNA of the CDR3: TGTGCCAGCAGTGACCAGACTAGACCCCCCAGCTCCTACGAGCAGTACTTC.